This passage covers 2 T cell receptor beta chains from one sample sequenced in a study of naive and memory T cell subsets. Study-level points and caveats: Naive repertoires, especially CD8, held a few larger clonotypes, possibly memory cells re-expressing CD45RA.

The beta constant-region primer was an equimolar mix of two oligonucleotides covering TRBC1 and TRBC2. The ligated cDNA underwent four PCR rounds using SP2 and nested alpha and beta constant-region primers. Each CDR3 protein is one row after TCRdb ran MiXCR on the UMI-ligation and nested PCR reads. In the table there are about 150,000 distinct CDR3 sequences, roughly 22% of which are singletons. These TCRs' antigens remain unknown. Sequencing was performed on naive CD4+ T cells from blood. These receptors were collected from a human donor in good health.

The table lists this clonotype with a few counts. The chain has TRBV29-1 and TRBJ2-7; perhaps TRBD1 as D (6 bases). The CDR3 loop spans 14 amino acids. Trimming stripped 0 bases from V and 2 bases from J, with 11 bases between. Germline CDR1 SQVTM, CDR2 ANQGSEA. In DNA, the CDR3 is TGCAGCGTTGAAGATGGGACATCGGCCTACGAGCAGTACTTC. Translation gives CSVEDGTSAYEQYF.

The rearrangement uses TRBV29-1 and TRBJ2-2; the D gene could be TRBD1 or TRBD2 (5 bases each). The germline gives CDR1 SQVTM, CDR2 ANQGSEA. V gave up 6 bases and J gave up 4 bases, with 15 bases separating them. The CDR3 extends over 14 amino acids. CDR3 sequence: CSVWQGAGTGELFF. The CDR3 nucleotides are TGCAGCGTCTGGCAGGGTGCGGGCACCGGGGAGCTGTTTTTT.